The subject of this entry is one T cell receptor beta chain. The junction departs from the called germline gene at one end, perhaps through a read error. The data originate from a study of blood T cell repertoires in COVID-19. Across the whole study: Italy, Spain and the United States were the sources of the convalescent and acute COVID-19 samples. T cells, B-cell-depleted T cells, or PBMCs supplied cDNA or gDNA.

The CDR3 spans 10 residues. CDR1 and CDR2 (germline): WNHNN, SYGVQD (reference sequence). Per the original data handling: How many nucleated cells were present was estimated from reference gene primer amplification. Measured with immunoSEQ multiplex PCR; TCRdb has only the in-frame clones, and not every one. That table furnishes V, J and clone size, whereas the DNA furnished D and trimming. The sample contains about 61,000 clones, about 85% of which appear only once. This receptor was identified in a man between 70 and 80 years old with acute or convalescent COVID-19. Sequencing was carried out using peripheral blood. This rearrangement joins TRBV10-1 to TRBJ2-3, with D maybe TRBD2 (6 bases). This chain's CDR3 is CASRGGPGVF. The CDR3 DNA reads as TGCGCCAGCAGGGGGGGACCGGGGGTATTT.